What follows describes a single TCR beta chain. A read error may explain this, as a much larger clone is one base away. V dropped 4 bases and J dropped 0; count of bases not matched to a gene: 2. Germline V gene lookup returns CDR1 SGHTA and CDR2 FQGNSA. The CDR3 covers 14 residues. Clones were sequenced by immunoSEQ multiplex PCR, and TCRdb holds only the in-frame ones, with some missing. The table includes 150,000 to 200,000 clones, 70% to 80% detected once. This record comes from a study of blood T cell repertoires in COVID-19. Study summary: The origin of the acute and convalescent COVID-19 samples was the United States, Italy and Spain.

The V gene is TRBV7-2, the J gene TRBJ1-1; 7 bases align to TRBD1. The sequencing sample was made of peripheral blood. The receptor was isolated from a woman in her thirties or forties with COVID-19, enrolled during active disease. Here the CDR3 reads CASSSRGMNTEAFF. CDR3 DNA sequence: TGTGCCAGCAGCTCCAGGGGGATGAACACTGAAGCTTTCTTT.